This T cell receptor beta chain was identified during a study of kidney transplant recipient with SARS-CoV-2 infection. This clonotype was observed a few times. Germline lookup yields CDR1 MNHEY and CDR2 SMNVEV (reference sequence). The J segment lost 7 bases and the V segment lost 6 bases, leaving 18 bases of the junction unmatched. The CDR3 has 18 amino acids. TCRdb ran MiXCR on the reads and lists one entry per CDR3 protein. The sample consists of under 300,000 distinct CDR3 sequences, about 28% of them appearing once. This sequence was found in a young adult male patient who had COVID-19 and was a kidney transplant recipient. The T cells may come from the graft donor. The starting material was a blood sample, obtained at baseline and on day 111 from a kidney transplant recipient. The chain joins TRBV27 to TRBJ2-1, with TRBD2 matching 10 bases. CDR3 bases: TGTGCCAGCAGCCTGGGACTAGCGCGTTTGAAGGTTGGGAATGAGCAGTTCTTC. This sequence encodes CASSLGLARLKVGNEQFF.